The clone carrying this T cell receptor beta chain was counted between two and nine times. The antigen remains undetermined. TCRdb fed the reads into MiXCR, producing one record per CDR3 protein. The repertoire holds 230,000 or so distinct CDR3 sequences, with about 40% as singletons. The entry originates in a study of T cell repertoires in cytomegalovirus infection. Background on the study: It was recently identified HLA-C-restricted and well-studied HLA-B-restricted CMV epitopes that the study used. Public TCR beta signatures indicated both CMV infection and matching HLA type. Points from the study as a whole: Totalled public TCR beta family frequency picked out people who carried CMV plus the relevant HLA.

The CDR3 is made up of 15 amino acids. Germline lookup yields CDR1 MNHEY and CDR2 SMNVEV (reference sequence). Between the trimmed V and J ends, which lost 6 bases and 4 bases, there was a span of 16 bases. The receptor was isolated from a human donor in good health (CMV status not recorded). Some clones in this sample may be carry-over from other donors' samples. The starting material was CD8+ T cells from cultured PBMCs, obtained from culture after CMV antigen stimulation. The rearrangement joins TRBV27 to TRBJ1-5, with D tentatively TRBD1 (5 bases). The CDR3 DNA is TGTGCCAGCAGGAGCTCCCTCGGGGGTAATCAGCCCCAGCATTTT. Translating gives CASRSSLGGNQPQHF.